Only a few counts were recorded for the clone carrying this TCR beta chain. Its specificity is not known. The record originates from a study of shared clonotypes between healthy human individuals. Background on the study: Per donor, three plates held CD4 naive cells, three held CD4 memory, two held CD8 naive and one held CD8 memory. Findings and limits, study-wide: Sample collection involved blood only; tissue repertoires are likely different.

CDR1 and CDR2 from the germline V gene are MDHEN and SYDVKM. Trimming removed 5 bases at V and 6 bases at J, with 14 bases between. The CDR3 contains 13 residues. The method was immunoSEQ multiplex PCR; TCRdb's version includes in-frame clones alone and lacks a portion of them. This sample has about 2.5 million clones, with approximately 90% found just once. The specimen was naive CD4+ T cells from PBMCs. Specified subset: CD45RA+ positively selected. This chain links TRBV28 with TRBJ2-7; perhaps TRBD1 as D (6 bases). This sequence originates from a man between 18 and 35 years old in good health. Some clones in this sample may be carry-over from other donors' samples. CDR3 sequence reads: CASSEQGVFEQYF. The CDR3, as DNA: TGTGCCAGCAGTGAACAGGGTGTCTTCGAGCAGTACTTC. Complete variable domain (other parts from reference TRBV28 and TRBJ2-7): DVKVTQSSRYLVKRTGEKVFLECVQDMDHENMFWYRQDPGLGLRLIYFSYDVKMKEKGDIPEGYSVSREKKERFSLILESASTNQTSMYLCASSEQGVFEQYFGPGTRLTVT.